The 31 T cell receptor beta chains below come from one sample, sequenced in a study of cytomegalovirus exposure and HLA in healthy donors. Both 60 Vbeta primers and 13 Jbeta primers went into the PCR. TCRdb keeps only in-frame clones here, not all; method: immunoSEQ multiplex PCR. The sample holds 95,000 to 100,000 clones, about 80% seen once. The specimen was PBMCs. The origin of the receptors is a man aged 40-50 years in good health and CMV-seronegative.

This clone was counted once. The chain employs TRBV7-2 and TRBJ1-1; D might be TRBD1 (5 bases). The CDR3 consists of 13 residues. CDR1 and CDR2 from the germline V gene are SGHTA and FQGNSA. Trimming stripped 3 bases from V and 0 bases from J, with 5 bases between. CDR3 amino acids: CASSLTVNTEAFF. Here the CDR3 DNA reads TGTGCCAGCAGCTTGACAGTGAACACTGAAGCTTTCTTT.

The chain employs TRBV14 and TRBJ2-3; D is unclear. Germline CDR1 is SGHDN and CDR2 is FVKESK. The V end was cut by 2 bases, the J end by 0 bases, with 12 bases between. The CDR3 contains 16 residues. CDR3 residues: CASSQLTGLSTDTQYF. Here the CDR3 DNA reads TGTGCCAGCAGCCAATTGACTGGTCTTAGCACAGATACGCAGTATTTT.

This clone has a handful of counts. CDR3: CASSDKQGGAGELFF. The CDR3 DNA is TGTGCCAGCAGCGATAAACAGGGAGGGGCCGGGGAGCTGTTTTTT. The chain joins TRBV9 to TRBJ2-2; D is possibly TRBD2 (7 bases). The V gene's germline CDR1 is SGDLS and CDR2 YYNGEE. The V end lost 3 bases, the J end lost 6 bases, and 15 bases lay between the germline ends. The CDR3 loop spans 15 amino acids.

This sequence joins TRBV12-5 and TRBJ2-2, with TRBD2 as a possible D gene (6 bases). The CDR3 has 17 amino acids. Germline values: CDR1 LGHNT, CDR2 FRNRAP. The germline V and J ends were trimmed by 2 bases and 3 bases, with 16 bases remaining between them. The chain's CDR3 is CASGLSLGGLYTGELFF. Here the CDR3 DNA reads TGTGCTAGTGGTTTGTCTTTAGGAGGGTTATACACCGGGGAGCTGTTTTTT.

The CDR3 sequence: CASSVASGTDTQYF. CDR3 DNA: TGTGCCAGCAGCGTAGCTAGCGGCACAGATACGCAGTATTTT. This chain uses TRBV9 with TRBJ2-3; D may be TRBD2 (6 bases). The CDR3 length is 14 residues. V was pared by 0 bases and J by 1 base, with 6 bases between. The germline CDR1 and CDR2 sequences are SGDLS and YYNGEE.

In regard to this clone: Lacking the conserved final phenylalanine or tryptophan, this CDR3 likely reflects a read error. The gene calls are TRBV7-9 and TRBJ1-2; 8 bases line up with TRBD1. V shed 5 bases, J shed 5 bases, and the junction held 4 bases outside the gene matches. The CDR3 runs to 13 residues. Germline CDR1 reads SEHNR; CDR2 reads FQNEAQ (reference sequence). CDR3 bases: TGTGCCAGCAGCGCAGGGGGCGGATATGGCTACACCCTC. Its translation is CASSAGGGYGYTL.

V usage is TRBV4-1 and J usage is TRBJ1-4, with D unclear. Germline CDR1 reads MGHRA; CDR2 reads YSYEKL. V was shortened by 0 bases and J by 7 bases, with 12 bases between the two germline ends. The CDR3 spans 15 residues. CDR3 nucleotides: TGCGCCAGCAGCCAAGAACACACGCCAGGTGAAAAACTGTTTTTT. This codes for CASSQEHTPGEKLFF.

This sequence joins TRBV7-9 and TRBJ1-5; perhaps TRBD1 as D (6 bases). The V and J ends lost 5 bases and 10 bases respectively, with 12 bases between them. The germline gives CDR1 SEHNR, CDR2 FQNEAQ (reference sequence). This CDR3 region has 12 residues. CDR3 DNA: TGTGCCAGCAGCGTAGGGGGGCAACCCCAGCATTTT. This translates into CASSVGGQPQHF.

This clone has a single count. The chain recombines TRBV6-6 with TRBJ1-1; D remains ambiguous. V was pared by 8 bases and J by 0 bases, with 10 bases between. The CDR3 spans 13 residues. CDR1 is MNHNY, CDR2 SVGAGI, per germline (reference sequence). For the CDR3, the DNA is TGTGCCAGCGTCCGGGTTTTGAACACTGAAGCTTTCTTT. It encodes CASVRVLNTEAFF.

CDR3 residues: CASSSPNNEKLFF. The DNA of the CDR3 is TGTGCCAGCAGTTCCCCTAATAATGAAAAACTGTTTTTT. The rearrangement links TRBV6-5 to TRBJ1-4; no definite D call. V was clipped by 4 bases and J by 4 bases, with 7 bases between them. Germline-derived CDR1 and CDR2 are MNHEY and SVGAGI. CDR3 length equals 13 residues.

The genes are TRBV6-1 and TRBJ1-1; no clear D. This CDR3 is 13 amino acids long. V gave up 5 bases and J gave up 3 bases, with 10 bases separating them. Germline values: CDR1 MNHNS, CDR2 SASEGT. Here the CDR3 DNA reads TGTGCCAGCAGTAATGGGCCCTACACTGAAGCTTTCTTT. It specifies CASSNGPYTEAFF.

The CDR3 region is CASSFTRAFIQPQHF. For the CDR3, the DNA is TGTGCCAGCAGTTTTACCAGGGCCTTTATCCAGCCCCAGCATTTT. The J gene is TRBJ1-5, the V gene TRBV27, with D tentatively TRBD1 (5 bases). Per the germline V gene, CDR1 is MNHEY and CDR2 is SMNVEV (reference sequence). The CDR3 runs to 15 residues. V was pared by 3 bases and J by 7 bases, with 16 bases between.

This clone was seen only a few times. The V and J genes are TRBV4-3 and TRBJ1-1; D uncertain. CDR3 size: 16 residues. Trimming removed 0 bases from V and 1 base from J, with 12 bases in between. From germline, CDR1 is LGHNA and CDR2 YSLEER. The CDR3 nucleotides read TGCGCCAGCAGCCAAGATCGGAGCGAAAAGAACACTGAAGCTTTCTTT. Protein: CASSQDRSEKNTEAFF.

As regards this clone: Different DNA sequences within this sample yield the same CDR3. This chain joins TRBV5-4 and TRBJ2-5, with 7 bases fitting TRBD2. Germline CDR1 SGHNT, CDR2 YYREEE (reference sequence). The CDR3 consists of 14 residues. V was pared by 0 bases and J by 5 bases, with 4 bases of the junction left unmatched. The CDR3 here is CASSLATGRETQYF. CDR3 nucleotide sequence: TGTGCCAGCAGCTTGGCTACCGGGAGGGAGACCCAGTACTTC.

The V call is TRBV6-6, the J call TRBJ1-5; TRBD1 matches at 7 bases. The CDR3 extends over 16 amino acids. V was clipped by 4 bases and J by 2 bases; unmatched bases: 8. The germline CDR1 and CDR2 sequences are MNHNY and SVGAGI (reference sequence). The chain's CDR3 is CASSSHRGGGNQPQHF. The CDR3 region has the DNA TGTGCCAGCAGTTCCCACAGGGGCGGGGGCAATCAGCCCCAGCATTTT.

This clone was observed once. A read error may account for a junction end that differs from germline. The chain employs TRBV2 and TRBJ2-2; TRBD1 agrees at 7 bases. Germline CDR1 reads SNHLY; CDR2 reads FYNNEI. This CDR3 spans 14 amino acids. DNA of the CDR3: TGTGCCAGCCGTGACAGGGCGAACACCGGGGAGCTGTTTTTT. Its translation: CASRDRANTGELFF.

This chain links TRBV28 with TRBJ1-5; TRBD1 aligns across 7 bases. J lost 4 bases, V lost 6 bases, and 6 bases had no gene match. Germline loops: CDR1 MDHEN, CDR2 SYDVKM. This CDR3 has 14 amino acids. CDR3: CASSQLQGNQPQHF. The CDR3 coding sequence is TGTGCCAGCAGCCAACTACAGGGGAATCAGCCCCAGCATTTT.

This clone was observed once. This chain joins TRBV5-8 and TRBJ1-4; the match to TRBD1 covers 9 bases. The CDR3 extends over 15 amino acids. Germline V gene data show CDR1 as SGHTS and CDR2 as YDEGEE. J was trimmed by 11 bases and V by 0 bases; bases with no gene match: 8. DNA of the CDR3: TGTGCCAGCAGCTTGGAGGTGGGACAGGGAAGCAAACTGTTTTTT. This sequence encodes CASSLEVGQGSKLFF. The entire variable domain, with the rest obtained from reference TRBV5-8 and TRBJ1-4, is as follows: EAGVTQSPTHLIKTRGQQATLRCSPISGHTSVYWYQQALGLGLQFLLWYDEGEERNRGNFPPRFSGRQFPNYSSELNVNALELEDSALYLCASSLEVGQGSKLFFGSGTQLSVL.

The chain carries TRBV6-1 and TRBJ1-1; no definite D call. Germline assignment: CDR1 MNHNS and CDR2 SASEGT. With 8 bases removed from V and 10 bases from J, the gap between germline ends came to 11 bases. This CDR3 has 10 amino acids. For the CDR3, the DNA is TGTGCCAGCGAAACTTATATAGCTTTCTTT. This codes for CASETYIAFF.

The chain couples TRBV11-2 to TRBJ2-5; 10 positions agree with TRBD2. The CDR3 contains 15 residues. Trimming removed 2 bases from V and 5 bases from J; junction bases left unmatched: 5. The germline gives CDR1 SGHAT, CDR2 FQNNGV. CDR3 coding DNA: TGTGCCAGCAGCTTATTAGCGGGGGGCCGGGAGACCCAGTACTTC. It encodes CASSLLAGGRETQYF.

The rearrangement joins TRBV12-5 to TRBJ2-2; maybe TRBD1 (6 bases). The CDR3 runs 15 residues. Germline-derived CDR1 and CDR2 are LGHNT and FRNRAP. Trimming took 9 bases from V and 3 from J, leaving 17 bases between them. Here the CDR3 DNA reads TGTGCTAGCAACCTCCGGGACAAAGACACCGGGGAGCTGTTTTTT. This encodes CASNLRDKDTGELFF.

Here the CDR3 DNA reads TGTGCCAGCAGCTCGACCGGGACTGGGGGATACAATGAGCAGTTCTTC. Protein product: CASSSTGTGGYNEQFF. The V gene is TRBV7-8, the J gene TRBJ2-1; D perhaps matches TRBD2 (6 bases). This CDR3 contains 16 residues. Trimming took 4 bases from V and 4 from J, leaving 17 bases between them. Germline assignment: CDR1 SGHVS and CDR2 FQNEAQ.

This clone has just one count. The V gene is TRBV4-1, the J gene TRBJ2-3, with 11 bases aligning to TRBD2. This CDR3 contains 18 residues. Germline CDR1 and CDR2: MGHRA and YSYEKL. V gave up 4 bases and J gave up 0 bases; unmatched junction bases: 9. Here the CDR3 DNA reads TGCGCCAGCAGCCGAGGACTAGCGGGTGACACTAGCACAGATACGCAGTATTTT. Translated: CASSRGLAGDTSTDTQYF.

V is TRBV6-1 and J is TRBJ1-2; a weak D match, TRBD1 (6 bases). This CDR3 contains 12 residues. CDR1 is MNHNS, CDR2 SASEGT, per germline. V lost 8 bases and J lost 5, with 12 bases in between. CDR3 sequence reads: CASAWDTYGYTF. In DNA form, the CDR3 reads TGTGCCAGCGCTTGGGACACTTATGGCTACACCTTC.

This clone has just one count. At one of its ends the junction is not consistent with the germline gene, which may arise from a read error. This chain links TRBV25-1 with TRBJ2-3; tentatively, D is TRBD2 (5 bases). The CDR3 spans 13 residues. Germline lookup yields CDR1 MGHDK and CDR2 SYGVNS. The CDR3 DNA reads as TGTGCCGGCAGTGGGGAGAGCACAGATACGCAGTATTTT. Its protein product is CAGSGESTDTQYF.

This chain connects TRBV5-1 to TRBJ2-1; 12 nucleotides align to TRBD2. With 4 bases clipped from V and 6 bases from J, the junction kept 5 bases outside the gene matches. Germline V gene lookup returns CDR1 SGHRS and CDR2 YFSETQ. This CDR3 has 15 amino acids. The CDR3 region is CASSLRTSGVNEQFF. Here the CDR3 DNA reads TGCGCCAGCAGCCTACGGACTAGCGGGGTCAATGAGCAGTTCTTC. The full variable domain, in which reference TRBV5-1 and TRBJ2-1 provide the parts outside the CDR3, is KAGVTQTPRYLIKTRGQQVTLSCSPISGHRSVSWYQQTPGQGLQFLFEYFSETQRNKGNFPGRFSGRQFSNSRSEMNVSTLELGDSALYLCASSLRTSGVNEQFFGPGTRLTVL.

This chain links TRBV9 with TRBJ1-1; D unresolved. Germline V lookup: CDR1 SGDLS, CDR2 YYNGEE. Trimming left V 3 bases short and J 0 bases short, with 12 bases between. The CDR3 is 15 residues long. The CDR3 DNA is TGTGCCAGCAGCGCTTTTGGCTTACTGAACACTGAAGCTTTCTTT. It translates to CASSAFGLLNTEAFF. The full variable domain, rest sourced from reference TRBV9 and TRBJ1-1, is DSGVTQTPKHLITATGQRVTLRCSPRSGDLSVYWYQQSLDQGLQFLIQYYNGEERAKGNILERFSAQQFPDLHSELNLSSLELGDSALYFCASSAFGLLNTEAFFGQGTRLTVV.

The chain joins TRBV27 to TRBJ1-1; D ambiguous. The CDR3 is made up of 12 amino acids. V was pared by 3 bases and J by 6 bases, with 8 bases between. From germline, CDR1 is MNHEY and CDR2 SMNVEV (reference sequence). CDR3 sequence (DNA): TGTGCCAGCAGTTTGGCGGGGTCTGAAGCTTTCTTT. Translating it yields CASSLAGSEAFF.

This sequence joins TRBV4-3 and TRBJ1-4; D might be TRBD1 (5 bases). CDR1 LGHNA and CDR2 YSLEER come from the germline V gene. This CDR3 spans 16 amino acids. Trimming pared 1 base from V and 5 bases from J, leaving 14 bases between. As DNA, the CDR3 is TGCGCCAGCAGCCAAGCTTGGGAGGGGCGGAATGAAAAACTGTTTTTT. Protein sequence: CASSQAWEGRNEKLFF.

This rearrangement joins TRBV11-2 to TRBJ2-7; D unresolved. CDR3 length: 13 amino acids. V was pared by 5 bases and J by 2 bases, with 10 bases between. Germline V gene lookup returns CDR1 SGHAT and CDR2 FQNNGV. The CDR3 coding sequence is TGTGCCAGCAGCCCCCCTAAGACCTACGAGCAGTACTTC. Amino acids: CASSPPKTYEQYF.

The chain has TRBV7-3 and TRBJ1-6, with 10 positions matching TRBD1. The CDR3 loop spans 17 amino acids. Germline CDR1 is SGHTA and CDR2 is FQGTGA. V trimming: 0 bases; J trimming: 9 bases; junction bases outside the gene matches: 8. CDR3 sequence: CASSLTATGGAGSPLHF. Here the CDR3 DNA reads TGTGCCAGCAGCTTAACCGCGACAGGGGGCGCGGGTTCACCCCTCCACTTT.